This TCR beta chain was identified during a study of technical replicates of blood from several donors. Trimming removed 4 bases from V and 1 base from J, with 16 bases in between. The germline V gene has CDR1 MNHNY and CDR2 SVGAGI (reference sequence). The CDR3 has 16 amino acids. This clone was counted a single time. Sequencing used immunoSEQ multiplex PCR; TCRdb keeps in-frame clones, though not all of them. The repertoire holds around 90,000 clones, 90% to 95% seen once, with about 0.26% in the top ten. The V gene is TRBV6-6, the J gene TRBJ1-2; D is perhaps TRBD1 (5 bases). The TCR originated in a human donor in good health. What was sequenced was T cells isolated from PBMCs. CDR3 sequence (DNA): TGTGCCAGCAGTTCCCTGACAGACGATAATAACTATGGCTACACCTTC. Translated: CASSSLTDDNNYGYTF.